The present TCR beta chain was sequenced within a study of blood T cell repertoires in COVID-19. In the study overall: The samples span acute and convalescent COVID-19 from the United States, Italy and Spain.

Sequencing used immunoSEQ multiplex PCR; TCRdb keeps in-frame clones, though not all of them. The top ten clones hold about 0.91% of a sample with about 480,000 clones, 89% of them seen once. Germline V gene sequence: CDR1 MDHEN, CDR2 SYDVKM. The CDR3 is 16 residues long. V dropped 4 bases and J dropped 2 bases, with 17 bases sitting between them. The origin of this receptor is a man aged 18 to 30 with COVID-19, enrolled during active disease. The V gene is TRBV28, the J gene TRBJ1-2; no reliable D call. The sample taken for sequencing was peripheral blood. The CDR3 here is CASSSQAGPRNYGYTF. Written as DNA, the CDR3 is TGTGCCAGCAGTTCCCAGGCCGGTCCTCGAAACTATGGCTACACCTTC.